This TCR beta chain was observed in a study of T cell repertoires in cytomegalovirus infection. The CDR3 length is 14 residues. Per the germline V gene, CDR1 is MNHEY and CDR2 is SMNVEV (reference sequence). V was cut by 6 bases and J by 7 bases, with 13 bases left in between. TCRdb recomputed calls from the reads with MiXCR, one row per CDR3 protein. The sample has 650,000 to 900,000 distinct CDR3 sequences, just under 30% seen once. This clonotype was seen more than once but under ten times. Its antigen is currently unknown. The sequenced sample was cultured CD8+ T cells from PBMCs, obtained from culture after CMV antigen stimulation. The receptor was derived from a human donor in good health (CMV status not recorded). Some clones in this sample may be carry-over from other donors' samples. The chain has TRBV27 and TRBJ1-6; D remains unclear. The CDR3 nucleotides read TGTGCCAGCAGGTCCGCCAACCCCAATTCACCCCTCCACTTT. Translation gives CASRSANPNSPLHF.